This paragraph covers one T cell receptor (beta chain) sequence. The CDR3 length is 11 residues. Germline V gives CDR1 GTSNPN, CDR2 SVGIG (reference sequence). The V end lost 3 bases, the J end lost 6 bases, and 9 bases lay between the germline ends. Method: immunoSEQ multiplex PCR; TCRdb's copy keeps in-frame clones and lacks some. The table records 2 million to 2.5 million clones, around 92% of them present only once. Every donor, a Caucasian adult, lived in Nashville, Tennessee. The data are from a study of shared clonotypes between healthy human individuals. The chain recombines TRBV30 with TRBJ2-7; no reliable D call. The receptor comes from a man between 18 and 35 years old in good health. Some clones in this sample may be carry-over from other donors' samples. Source material: naive CD4+ T cells from PBMCs. The subset was: CD45RA+ positively selected. The CDR3 coding sequence is TGTGCCTGGAGCCCTTCTAGCGAGCAGTACTTC. Translated, it gives CAWSPSSEQYF. The full variable domain, completed using reference TRBV30 and TRBJ2-7, is SQTIHQWPATLVQPVGSPLSLECTVEGTSNPNLYWYRQAAGRGLQLLFYSVGIGQISSEVPQNLSASRPQDRQFILSSKKLLLSDSGFYLCAWSPSSEQYFGPGTRLTVT.